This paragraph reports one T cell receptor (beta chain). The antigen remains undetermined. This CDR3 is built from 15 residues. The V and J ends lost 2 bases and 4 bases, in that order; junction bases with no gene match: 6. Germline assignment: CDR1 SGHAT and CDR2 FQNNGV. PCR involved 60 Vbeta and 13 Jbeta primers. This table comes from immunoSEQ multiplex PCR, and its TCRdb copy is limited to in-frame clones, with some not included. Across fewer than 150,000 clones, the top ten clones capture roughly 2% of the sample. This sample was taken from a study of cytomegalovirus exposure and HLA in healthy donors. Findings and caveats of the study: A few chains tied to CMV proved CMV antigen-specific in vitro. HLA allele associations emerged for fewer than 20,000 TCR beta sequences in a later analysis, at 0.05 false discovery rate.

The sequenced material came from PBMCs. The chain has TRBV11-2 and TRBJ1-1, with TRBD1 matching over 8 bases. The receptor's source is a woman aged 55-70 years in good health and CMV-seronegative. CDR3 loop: CASSLTTGGSTEAFF. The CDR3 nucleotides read TGTGCCAGCAGCTTAACCACAGGGGGTAGCACTGAAGCTTTCTTT.